This TCR beta chain comes out of a study of shared clonotypes between healthy human individuals. As concerns this clone: Its cognate antigen is unknown.

CDR1 and CDR2 from the germline V gene are MNHEY and SMNVEV (reference sequence). The trim removed 5 bases at V and 6 bases at J, leaving 5 bases unmatched. CDR3 size: 13 residues. Sequencing used immunoSEQ multiplex PCR; TCRdb keeps in-frame clones, though not all of them. In the table there are more than 1.2 million clones, 98% of which are singletons. Study-level findings and limits: Clonotypes shared by all four donors outscored non-shared clonotypes in generation probability.

The sequence came from a man aged 25 to 45 in good health. The specimen was naive CD4+ T cells sorted from blood. Noted subset: CD45RA+ positively selected. V and J are TRBV27 and TRBJ1-2; TRBD1 matches 8 bases. The CDR3 DNA reads TGTGCCAGCAGTAGGCCGGACAGGGATGGCTACACCTTC. Protein sequence: CASSRPDRDGYTF.